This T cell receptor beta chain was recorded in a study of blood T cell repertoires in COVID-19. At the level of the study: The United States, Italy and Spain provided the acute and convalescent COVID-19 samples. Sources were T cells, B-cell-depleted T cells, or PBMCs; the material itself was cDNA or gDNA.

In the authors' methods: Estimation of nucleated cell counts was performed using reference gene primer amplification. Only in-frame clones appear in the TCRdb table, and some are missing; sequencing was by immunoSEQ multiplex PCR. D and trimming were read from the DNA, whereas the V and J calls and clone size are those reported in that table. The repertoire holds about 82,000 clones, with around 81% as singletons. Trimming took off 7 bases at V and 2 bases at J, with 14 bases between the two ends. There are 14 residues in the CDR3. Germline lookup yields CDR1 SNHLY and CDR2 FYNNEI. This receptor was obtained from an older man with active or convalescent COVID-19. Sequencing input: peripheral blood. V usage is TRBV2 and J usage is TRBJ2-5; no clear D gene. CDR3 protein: CASKPPEQQETQYF. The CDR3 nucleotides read TGTGCCAGCAAACCTCCGGAACAGCAAGAGACCCAGTACTTC.